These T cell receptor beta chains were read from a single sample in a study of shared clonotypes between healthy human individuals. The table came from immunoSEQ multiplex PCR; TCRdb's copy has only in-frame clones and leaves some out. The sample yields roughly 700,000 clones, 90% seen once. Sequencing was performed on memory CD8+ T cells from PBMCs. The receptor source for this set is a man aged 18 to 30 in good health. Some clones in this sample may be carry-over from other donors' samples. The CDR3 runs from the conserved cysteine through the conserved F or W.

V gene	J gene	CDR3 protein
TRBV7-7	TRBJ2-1	CASSPGPAGGRGEQFF
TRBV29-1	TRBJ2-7	CSATGGGYEQYF
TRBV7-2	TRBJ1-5	CASSPAAHSNQPQHF
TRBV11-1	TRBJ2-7	CASSLVASGAFFSYEQYF
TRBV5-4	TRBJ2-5	CASSLAGPRETQYF
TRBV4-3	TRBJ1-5	CASSQGQVNQPQHF
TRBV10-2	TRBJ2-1	CASRGGLRSYNEQFF
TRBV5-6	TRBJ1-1	CASSRVNTEAFF
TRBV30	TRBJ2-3	CAWSVGSSTDTQYF
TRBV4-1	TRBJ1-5	CASSQDDQPQHF
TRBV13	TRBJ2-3	CASAGLADTDTQYF
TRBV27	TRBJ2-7	CASSTPAKGGYEQYF
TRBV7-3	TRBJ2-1	CASSLIWDSHNEQFF
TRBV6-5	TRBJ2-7	CASSYSEWDRGHEQYF
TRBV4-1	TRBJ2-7	CASSPTSGRDEQYF
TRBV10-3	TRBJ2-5	CAISDVGRQETQYF
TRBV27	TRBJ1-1	CASSLNTEAFF